This TCR beta chain was identified during a study of T cell responses to AZD1222 COVID-19 vaccine. Generated by immunoSEQ multiplex PCR, the TCRdb table keeps only in-frame clones and is missing some. The sample has some 150,000 clones; around 89% are singletons. This CDR3 contains 14 residues. Unmatched junction bases numbered 7, after V lost 3 bases and J lost 4 bases. In germline, CDR1 is DFQATT, CDR2 SNEGSKA (reference sequence). Second-dose intervals near 4 or 12 weeks were combined. Sequenced here: peripheral blood, sampled 28 days after the second AZD1222 dose. The TCR originated in an adult who received the AZD1222 COVID-19 vaccine. The gene calls are TRBV20-1 and TRBJ2-3, with 7 bases matching TRBD1. CDR3 loop: CSASGLQGADTQYF. CDR3 nucleotides: TGCAGTGCTAGTGGGTTGCAGGGGGCAGATACGCAGTATTTT.